Shown below are 29 T cell receptor beta chains from a single sample sequenced in a study of blood T cells in healthy people across ages. A J-beta primer mix and a sample-barcoded 5' primer were used in a second PCR of about 7 to 12 cycles. A single record per CDR3 protein comes from TCRdb applying MiXCR to the 5' RACE reads. The sample yields approximately 900,000 distinct CDR3 sequences, just under 30% seen once. These data also formed part of another study, on T cells of mothers and their children.

The sample comprised blood. The receptor source for this set is a woman aged 35 to 49 in good health.

This clonotype was picked up many times. This chain connects TRBV7-9 to TRBJ2-7; D gene uncertain. Trimming pared 5 bases from V and 2 bases from J, leaving 22 bases between. Germline-derived CDR1 and CDR2 are SEHNR and FQNEAQ (reference sequence). The CDR3 is made up of 17 amino acids. The CDR3 loop reads CASSPIPPNRPTYEQYF. DNA for the CDR3: TGTGCCAGCAGCCCAATACCCCCTAACCGGCCCACCTACGAGCAGTACTTC.

This clonotype came up a few times. An end of the junction does not agree with germline; a read error may underlie this. The chain joins TRBV2 to TRBJ2-7; the match to TRBD2 covers 16 bases. The CDR3 is made up of 17 amino acids. CDR1 is SNHLY, CDR2 FYNNEI, per germline. As DNA, the CDR3 is TGTACCAGCAGTGGGACTAGCGGGGGGGTATCGTCCTACGAGCAGTACTTC. Protein product: CTSSGTSGGVSSYEQYF.

CDR3 in DNA: TGTGCCAGCAGTTCGGCTCGACCAGGTGCCCACCAAGAGACCCAGTACTTC. This gives the protein CASSSARPGAHQETQYF. The chain links TRBV28 to TRBJ2-5, with D unresolved. Germline assignment: CDR1 MDHEN and CDR2 SYDVKM. The CDR3 totals 17 residues. Trimming pared 4 bases from V and 0 bases from J, leaving 18 bases between.

This clonotype has ten or more counts. The chain is built from TRBV5-1 and TRBJ2-3, with a weak D call TRBD2 (6 bases). Trimming took 2 bases from V and 0 from J, leaving 13 bases between them. Germline V gene sequence: CDR1 SGHRS, CDR2 YFSETQ. The CDR3 has 16 residues. The CDR3 protein is CASSLGSGSSTDTQYF. The CDR3 coding sequence is TGCGCCAGCAGCTTAGGTAGCGGAAGTAGCACAGATACGCAGTATTTT. Full variable domain (missing parts from reference TRBV5-1 and TRBJ2-3): KAGVTQTPRYLIKTRGQQVTLSCSPISGHRSVSWYQQTPGQGLQFLFEYFSETQRNKGNFPGRFSGRQFSNSRSEMNVSTLELGDSALYLCASSLGSGSSTDTQYFGPGTRLTVL.

The rearrangement links TRBV10-3 to TRBJ2-3, with 7 bases aligning to TRBD2. CDR3 length equals 16 residues. Germline lookup yields CDR1 ENHRY and CDR2 SYGVKD. After removal of 0 bases from V and 5 bases from J, the junction contained 8 bases not matched to a gene. The CDR3: CAISESTGTTVDTQYF. In DNA form, the CDR3 reads TGTGCCATCAGTGAGTCGACTGGGACTACGGTAGATACGCAGTATTTT.

V is TRBV5-6 and J is TRBJ1-2; D remains unclear. The CDR3 totals 15 residues. V lost 7 bases and J lost 0, with 16 bases in between. In germline, CDR1 is SGHDT, CDR2 YYEEEE. The CDR3 reads CASGFVGFTNYGYTF. The DNA for the CDR3 is TGTGCCAGCGGTTTTGTGGGGTTTACTAACTATGGCTACACCTTC.

This clonotype occurred many times. The chain joins TRBV7-3 to TRBJ2-5; 8 positions agree with TRBD1. The CDR3 spans 16 residues. V shed 2 bases, J shed 5 bases, and the junction held 10 bases outside the gene matches. Per germline, CDR1 SGHTA and CDR2 FQGTGA. CDR3 nucleotide sequence: TGTGCCAGCAGCTTACTCCCCAGGGGGCGCGCGGAGACCCAGTACTTC. Translated, it gives CASSLLPRGRAETQYF.

J is TRBJ1-2 and V is TRBV7-9; D gene unclear. From germline, CDR1 is SEHNR and CDR2 FQNEAQ (reference sequence). This CDR3 has 13 amino acids. V lost 5 bases, J lost 1 base, and 8 bases lay in between. The CDR3 nucleotides read TGTGCCAGCAGCCCACCGATTAACTATGGCTACACCTTC. The encoded protein is CASSPPINYGYTF.

The chain couples TRBV7-2 to TRBJ2-3; TRBD2 matches 9 bases. CDR3 length equals 16 residues. J was trimmed by 2 bases and V by 5 bases; bases with no gene match: 8. Germline assignment: CDR1 SGHTA and CDR2 FQGNSA. CDR3 loop: CASSLLAGDLTDTQYF. The CDR3 DNA reads TGTGCCAGCAGCCTATTAGCGGGGGATCTCACAGATACGCAGTATTTT.

In this sample, this clonotype turned up many times. This sequence joins TRBV11-1 and TRBJ2-7; 8 nucleotides align to TRBD2. This CDR3 is 15 amino acids long. The germline V gene has CDR1 SGHAT and CDR2 FQDESV (reference sequence). The J segment lost 2 bases and the V segment lost 2 bases, leaving 5 bases of the junction unmatched. The CDR3 DNA is TGTGCCAGCAGCTTACAGAATAGCGGGGCCTACGAGCAGTACTTC. Amino acids: CASSLQNSGAYEQYF. Combining the CDR3 with reference TRBV11-1 and TRBJ2-7 gives the whole variable domain EAEVAQSPRYKITEKSQAVAFWCDPISGHATLYWYRQILGQGPELLVQFQDESVVDDSQLPKDRFSAERLKGVDSTLKIQPAELGDSAMYLCASSLQNSGAYEQYFGPGTRLTVT.

The J gene is TRBJ1-2, the V gene TRBV20-1; D possibly corresponds to TRBD1 (5 bases). Germline V CDR1 and CDR2: DFQATT, SNEGSKA (reference sequence). Trimming took 6 bases from V and 8 from J, leaving 16 bases between them. This CDR3 has 12 amino acids. The CDR3 DNA sequence: TGCAGTGCCGTACTCGGGGGGAAAGGCTACACCTTC. Amino acid sequence: CSAVLGGKGYTF.

This clonotype was seen more than once but under ten times. The chain carries TRBV6-4 and TRBJ2-1; 11 positions agree with TRBD2. This CDR3 is 14 amino acids long. Germline-derived CDR1 and CDR2 are MRHNA and SNTAGT. V was clipped by 6 bases and J by 7 bases; unmatched bases: 5. In DNA, the CDR3 is TGTGCCAGCAGCCCAATAGCGGGGGGGAATGAGCAGTTCTTC. The encoded protein is CASSPIAGGNEQFF.

The chain has TRBV2 and TRBJ2-2, with 7 nucleotides matching TRBD1. The CDR3 length is 15 residues. From germline, CDR1 is SNHLY and CDR2 FYNNEI. Trimming took 6 bases from V and 6 from J; bases not matched to a gene: 10. CDR3 protein: CASREIGGFAGELFF. For the CDR3, the DNA is TGTGCCAGCAGGGAAATAGGGGGCTTCGCCGGGGAGCTGTTTTTT. Together with reference TRBV2 and TRBJ2-2, the CDR3 gives the full variable domain: EPEVTQTPSHQVTQMGQEVILRCVPISNHLYFYWYRQILGQKVEFLVSFYNNEISEKSEIFDDQFSVERPDGSNFTLKIRSTKLEDSAMYFCASREIGGFAGELFFGEGSRLTVL.

This clonotype was observed many times. V and J are TRBV19 and TRBJ2-3; TRBD1 matches 10 bases. The CDR3 has 16 amino acids. Trimming cost V 5 bases and J 8 bases; bases outside gene matches: 13. Looked up from germline, CDR1 is LNHDA and CDR2 is SQIVND (reference sequence). The DNA for the CDR3 is TGTGCCAGTAGTGGACGGACAGGGGGGGTTCTGGGTACGCAGTATTTT. This translates into CASSGRTGGVLGTQYF.

V is TRBV30 and J is TRBJ2-5; D is possibly TRBD2 (6 bases). The ends were cut back, 2 bases at V and 5 bases at J, with 21 bases in the middle. Germline lookup yields CDR1 GTSNPN and CDR2 SVGIG (reference sequence). The CDR3 is made up of 16 amino acids. This chain's CDR3 is CAWSPAWIPRGETQYF. For the CDR3, the DNA is TGTGCCTGGAGTCCGGCATGGATCCCCCGGGGGGAGACCCAGTACTTC.

This chain uses TRBV5-1 with TRBJ1-2; TRBD1 is a possible D gene (5 bases). This CDR3 comprises 14 residues. The V end was cut by 0 bases, the J end by 8 bases, with 14 bases between. Germline V gives CDR1 SGHRS, CDR2 YFSETQ. CDR3 residues: CASSLDGATVGYTF. CDR3 nucleotide sequence: TGCGCCAGCAGCTTGGACGGGGCGACGGTGGGCTACACCTTC.

This clonotype has a count of ten or more. The chain carries TRBV10-3 and TRBJ2-2; unclear D gene. The CDR3 is 13 amino acids. V gave up 6 bases and J gave up 9 bases, with 14 bases separating them. Per the germline V gene, CDR1 is ENHRY and CDR2 is SYGVKD. The CDR3 here is CAIREDPRRELFF. The CDR3 DNA is TGTGCCATCAGAGAGGACCCCCGGAGGGAGCTGTTTTTT.

This clonotype was found a few times. V usage is TRBV20-1 and J usage is TRBJ2-7; no reliable D call. The germline gives CDR1 DFQATT, CDR2 SNEGSKA (reference sequence). The CDR3 length is 13 residues. V was shortened by 0 bases and J by 1 base, with 7 bases between the two germline ends. This chain's CDR3 is CSARDFRSYEQYF. The DNA of the CDR3 is TGCAGTGCTAGAGATTTCAGGTCCTACGAGCAGTACTTC.

For this clonotype: A much larger clone lies one base from this, so it may be a read error. The rearrangement links TRBV4-1 to TRBJ2-5; D is ambiguous. V lost 4 bases, J lost 5 bases, and 14 bases lay in between. Germline V CDR1 and CDR2: MGHRA, YSYEKL. The CDR3 contains 14 residues. The CDR3 bases are TGCGCCAGCAGCCGCACAAGGGTTCGGGAGACCCAGTACTTC. It encodes CASSRTRVRETQYF.

At least ten counts were recorded for this clonotype. The V and J genes are TRBV29-1 and TRBJ2-7; maybe TRBD1 (5 bases). V was clipped by 1 base and J by 3 bases, with 10 bases between them. The CDR3 extends over 13 amino acids. Germline V gives CDR1 SQVTM, CDR2 ANQGSEA. The CDR3 protein is CSVEAGSHYEQYF. In DNA form, the CDR3 reads TGCAGCGTTGAAGCAGGGTCCCACTACGAGCAGTACTTC.

This clonotype was observed at least ten times. This sequence joins TRBV4-1 and TRBJ2-7; 11 bases are a match to TRBD2. The CDR3 runs to 19 residues. V trimming: 4 bases; J trimming: 4 bases; junction bases outside the gene matches: 18. CDR1 and CDR2 from the germline V gene are MGHRA and YSYEKL. CDR3 sequence reads: CASSPRPLAGTSGDYEQYF. CDR3 bases: TGCGCCAGCAGCCCCCGACCGCTCGCCGGGACTAGCGGTGATTACGAGCAGTACTTC.

This chain uses TRBV20-1 with TRBJ1-2; tentative D call: TRBD1 (5 bases). The germline gives CDR1 DFQATT, CDR2 SNEGSKA (reference sequence). The V gene lost 1 base and the J gene lost 0 bases, with 9 bases spanning the gap. The CDR3 totals 14 residues. CDR3 protein: CSARGTKANYGYTF. The CDR3 region has the DNA TGCAGTGCTAGAGGGACAAAAGCTAACTATGGCTACACCTTC.

CDR3 residues: CASTGQGETEAFF. The CDR3 bases are TGTGCCAGCACCGGACAGGGGGAGACTGAAGCTTTCTTT. This chain links TRBV7-2 with TRBJ1-1; the match to TRBD1 covers 10 bases. Trimming cost V 7 bases and J 5 bases; bases outside gene matches: 4. The CDR3 spans 13 residues. Germline lookup yields CDR1 SGHTA and CDR2 FQGNSA.

This clonotype was picked up a small number of times. The V call is TRBV4-1, the J call TRBJ1-2; 7 nucleotides agree with TRBD1. Germline loops: CDR1 MGHRA, CDR2 YSYEKL. The CDR3 totals 14 residues. Trimming removed 9 bases from V and 4 bases from J; junction bases left unmatched: 11. The chain's CDR3 is CASRPDRAFYGYTF. The CDR3 nucleotides read TGCGCCAGTAGACCCGACAGGGCATTCTATGGCTACACCTTC.

This chain connects TRBV29-1 to TRBJ1-2; no clear D gene. The CDR3 spans 13 residues. V lost 4 bases and J 5 bases, leaving 14 bases between the germline ends. Germline values: CDR1 SQVTM, CDR2 ANQGSEA. In DNA form, the CDR3 reads TGCAGCGTTGCGATGGGGAGTCGGTATGGCTACACCTTC. Translated, it gives CSVAMGSRYGYTF.

This clonotype has more than one count but fewer than ten. This chain joins TRBV20-1 and TRBJ2-7, with TRBD1 matching over 7 bases. Germline-derived CDR1 and CDR2 are DFQATT and SNEGSKA (reference sequence). The CDR3 extends over 16 amino acids. Unmatched junction bases numbered 9, after V lost 1 base and J lost 0 bases. DNA of the CDR3: TGCAGTGCTAGAGCCCCCTTAGGACAGGACTCCTACGAGCAGTACTTC. It specifies CSARAPLGQDSYEQYF.

This clonotype was counted between two and nine times. The V and J genes are TRBV28 and TRBJ1-2; 10 nucleotides align to TRBD1. The V gene end was trimmed by 2 bases and the J gene end by 4 bases; junction bases not matched to a gene: 4. In germline, CDR1 is MDHEN, CDR2 SYDVKM. This CDR3 has 15 amino acids. The CDR3 coding sequence is TGTGCCAGCAGTTTAATAGGACAGGGGGTCTATGGCTACACCTTC. It yields the protein CASSLIGQGVYGYTF.

This clonotype was recorded many times. The chain couples TRBV9 to TRBJ2-6; 9 bases map to TRBD1. From germline, CDR1 is SGDLS and CDR2 YYNGEE. This CDR3 is 16 amino acids long. The V gene end was trimmed by 4 bases and the J gene end by 4 bases; junction bases not matched to a gene: 6. CDR3 protein: CASSWTGAMGANVLTF. As DNA, the CDR3 is TGTGCCAGCAGCTGGACAGGGGCGATGGGGGCCAACGTCCTGACTTTC.

The J gene is TRBJ1-1, the V gene TRBV18; D is unclear. V was pared by 6 bases and J by 1 base, with 9 bases between. CDR3 length: 13 amino acids. Germline V lookup: CDR1 KGHSH, CDR2 LQKENI. The CDR3 here is CASSRQPNTEAFF. DNA for the CDR3: TGTGCCAGCTCTCGACAACCGAACACTGAAGCTTTCTTT. The full variable domain, completed using reference TRBV18 and TRBJ1-1, is NAGVMQNPRHLVRRRGQEARLRCSPMKGHSHVYWYRQLPEEGLKFMVYLQKENIIDESGMPKERFSAEFPKEGPSILRIQQVVRGDSAAYFCASSRQPNTEAFFGQGTRLTVV.